This T cell receptor beta chain emerged from a study of post-analysis software for immune sequencing data. At the level of the study: Courses of disease covered relapsing-remitting, secondary progressive and progressive-relapsing multiple sclerosis.

As for this clonotype: No antigen is known for it.

Prepared TCR beta cDNA libraries contained unique molecular identifiers. A population of 1 to 10 million T cells gave rise to roughly 0.5 million cDNA molecules. From the PCR reads, TCRdb called clonotypes with MiXCR, one entry per CDR3 protein. The repertoire holds about 400,000 distinct CDR3 sequences, with about a third as singletons. CDR3 length equals 13 residues. Germline V gene data show CDR1 as SGHRS and CDR2 as YFSETQ. V was trimmed by 5 bases and J by 4 bases, leaving 12 bases between them. Overall study findings and caveats: By F measure, strong co-clustering occurred among samples prepared in the same batch. Significantly lower normalized Chao1 diversity was seen in multiple sclerosis patients than in controls. Patients had higher frequencies than controls of five or six TRBV segments, including TRBV5-6, TRBV5-1 and TRBV20-1.

What was sequenced was blood. This receptor was obtained from a girl aged 10 to 17 with multiple sclerosis. This chain connects TRBV5-1 to TRBJ1-2; D is uncertain. The CDR3 DNA reads as TGCGCCAGCAGTGACGGGGAGGGCTATGGCTACACCTTC. Amino acids: CASSDGEGYGYTF.